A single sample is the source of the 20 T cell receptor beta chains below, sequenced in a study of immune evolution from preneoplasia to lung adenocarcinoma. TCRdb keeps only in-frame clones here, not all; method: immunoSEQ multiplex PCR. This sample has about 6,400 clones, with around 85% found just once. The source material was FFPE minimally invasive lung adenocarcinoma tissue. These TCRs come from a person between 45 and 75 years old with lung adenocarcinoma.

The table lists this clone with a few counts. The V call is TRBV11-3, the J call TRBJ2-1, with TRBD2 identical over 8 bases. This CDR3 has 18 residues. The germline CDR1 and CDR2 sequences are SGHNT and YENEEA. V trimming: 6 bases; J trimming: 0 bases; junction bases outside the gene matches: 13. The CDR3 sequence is CASSRSTSVGSSYNEQFF. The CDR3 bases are TGTGCCAGCAGTCGCTCGACTAGCGTGGGAAGCTCCTACAATGAGCAGTTCTTC.

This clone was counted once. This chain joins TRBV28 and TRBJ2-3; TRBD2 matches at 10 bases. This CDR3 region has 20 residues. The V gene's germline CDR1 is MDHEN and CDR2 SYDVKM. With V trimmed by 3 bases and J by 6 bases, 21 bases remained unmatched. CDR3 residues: CASSFFPLRGSGRAGDTQYF. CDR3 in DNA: TGTGCCAGCAGTTTTTTTCCCCTCCGGGGGAGCGGGAGGGCCGGGGATACGCAGTATTTT.

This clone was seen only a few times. The CDR3 loop is CASSRLAGTSTDTQYF. As DNA, the CDR3 is TGTGCCAGCTCACGACTAGCGGGGACTAGCACAGATACGCAGTATTTT. This chain connects TRBV18 to TRBJ2-3, with 11 bases matching TRBD2. Germline assignment: CDR1 KGHSH and CDR2 LQKENI. The length of the CDR3 is 16 residues. V lost 4 bases and J lost 0; bases outside the gene matches: 3.

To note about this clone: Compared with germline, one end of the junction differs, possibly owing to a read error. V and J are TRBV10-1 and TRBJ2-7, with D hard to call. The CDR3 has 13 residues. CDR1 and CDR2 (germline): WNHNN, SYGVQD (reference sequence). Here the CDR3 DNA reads TGCGCCAGCAGTGATTTAATCTCAAACGAGCGGTACTTC. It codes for CASSDLISNERYF.

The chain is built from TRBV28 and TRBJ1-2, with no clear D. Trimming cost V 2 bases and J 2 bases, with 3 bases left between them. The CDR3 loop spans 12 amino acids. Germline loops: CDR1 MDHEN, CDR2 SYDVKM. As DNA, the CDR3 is TGTGCCAGCAGTTTACTGAACTATGGCTACACCTTC. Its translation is CASSLLNYGYTF.

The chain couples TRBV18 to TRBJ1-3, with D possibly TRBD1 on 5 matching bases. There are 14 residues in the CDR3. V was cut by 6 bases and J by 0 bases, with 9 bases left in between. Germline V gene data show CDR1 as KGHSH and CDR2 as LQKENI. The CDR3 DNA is TGTGCCAGCTCGCCAGGGATCTCTGGAAACACCATATATTTT. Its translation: CASSPGISGNTIYF. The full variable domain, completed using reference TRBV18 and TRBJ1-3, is NAGVMQNPRHLVRRRGQEARLRCSPMKGHSHVYWYRQLPEEGLKFMVYLQKENIIDESGMPKERFSAEFPKEGPSILRIQQVVRGDSAAYFCASSPGISGNTIYFGEGSWLTVV.

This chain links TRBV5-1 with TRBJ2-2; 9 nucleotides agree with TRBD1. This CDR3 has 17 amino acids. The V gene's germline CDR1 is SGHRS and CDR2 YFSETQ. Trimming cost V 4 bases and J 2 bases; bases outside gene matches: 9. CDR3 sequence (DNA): TGCGCCAGCAGCCAGAAAAAGACAGGGGGTAACACCGGGGAGCTGTTTTTT. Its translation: CASSQKKTGGNTGELFF.

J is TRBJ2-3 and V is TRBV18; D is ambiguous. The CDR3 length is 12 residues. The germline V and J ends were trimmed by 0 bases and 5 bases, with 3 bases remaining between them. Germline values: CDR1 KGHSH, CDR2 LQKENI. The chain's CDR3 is CASSPPGDTQYF. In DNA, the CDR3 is TGTGCCAGCTCACCACCGGGAGATACGCAGTATTTT.

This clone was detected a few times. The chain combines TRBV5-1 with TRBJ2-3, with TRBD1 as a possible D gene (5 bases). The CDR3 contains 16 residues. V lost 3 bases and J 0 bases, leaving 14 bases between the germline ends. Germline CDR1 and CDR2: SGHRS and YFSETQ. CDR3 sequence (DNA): TGCGCCAGCAGCTGGCCCCAGGGTTTGAGCACAGATACGCAGTATTTT. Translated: CASSWPQGLSTDTQYF.

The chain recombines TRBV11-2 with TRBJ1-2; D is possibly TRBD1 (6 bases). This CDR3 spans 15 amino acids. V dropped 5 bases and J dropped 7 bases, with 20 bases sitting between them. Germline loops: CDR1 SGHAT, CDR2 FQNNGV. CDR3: CASSPTQGIFFGYTF. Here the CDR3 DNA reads TGTGCCAGCAGCCCCACACAGGGAATTTTCTTTGGCTACACCTTC.

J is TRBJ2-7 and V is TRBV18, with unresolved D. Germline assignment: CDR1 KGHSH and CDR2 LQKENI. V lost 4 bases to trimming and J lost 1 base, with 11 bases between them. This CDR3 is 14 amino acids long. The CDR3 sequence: CASSLRPASYEQYF. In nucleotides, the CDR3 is TGTGCCAGCTCACTCCGACCGGCGTCCTACGAGCAGTACTTC.

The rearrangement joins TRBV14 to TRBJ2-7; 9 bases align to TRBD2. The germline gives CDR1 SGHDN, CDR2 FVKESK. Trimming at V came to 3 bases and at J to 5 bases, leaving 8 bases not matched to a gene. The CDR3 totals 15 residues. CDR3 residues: CASSHLAGVKDEQYF. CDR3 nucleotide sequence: TGTGCCAGCAGCCACTTAGCGGGAGTTAAGGACGAGCAGTACTTC.

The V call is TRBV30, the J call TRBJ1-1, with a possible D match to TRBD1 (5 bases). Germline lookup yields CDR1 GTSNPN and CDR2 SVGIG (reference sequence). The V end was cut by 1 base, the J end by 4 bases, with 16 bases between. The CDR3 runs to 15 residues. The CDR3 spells CAWSEPGRVGTEAFF. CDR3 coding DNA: TGTGCCTGGAGTGAGCCCGGCAGGGTCGGCACTGAAGCTTTCTTT.

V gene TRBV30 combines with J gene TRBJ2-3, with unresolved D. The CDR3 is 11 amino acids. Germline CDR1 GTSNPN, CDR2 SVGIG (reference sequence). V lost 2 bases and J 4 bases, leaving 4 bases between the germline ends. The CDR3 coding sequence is TGTGCCTGGAGTACATCAGATACGCAGTATTTT. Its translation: CAWSTSDTQYF.

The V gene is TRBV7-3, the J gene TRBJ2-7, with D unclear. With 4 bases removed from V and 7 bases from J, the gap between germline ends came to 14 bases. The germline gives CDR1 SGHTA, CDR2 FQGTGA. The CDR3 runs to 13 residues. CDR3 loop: CASSSQPEREQYF. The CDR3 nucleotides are TGTGCCAGCAGCTCCCAGCCGGAAAGGGAGCAGTACTTC. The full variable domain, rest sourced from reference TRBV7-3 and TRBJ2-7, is GAGVSQTPSNKVTEKGKYVELRCDPISGHTALYWYRQSLGQGPEFLIYFQGTGAADDSGLPNDRFFAVRPEGSVSTLKIQRTERGDSAVYLCASSSQPEREQYFGPGTRLTVT.

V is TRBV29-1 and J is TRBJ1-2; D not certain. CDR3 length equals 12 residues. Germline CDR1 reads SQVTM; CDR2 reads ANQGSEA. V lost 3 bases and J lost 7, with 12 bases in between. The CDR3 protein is CSVDGAVGGYTF. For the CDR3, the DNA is TGCAGCGTTGATGGTGCAGTGGGTGGCTACACCTTC.

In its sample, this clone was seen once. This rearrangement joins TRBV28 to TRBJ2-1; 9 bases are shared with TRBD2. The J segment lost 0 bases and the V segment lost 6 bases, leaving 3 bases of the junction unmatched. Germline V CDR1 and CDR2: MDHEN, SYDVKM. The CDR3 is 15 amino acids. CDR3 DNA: TGTGCCAGCAGGCGGGAGGGGTCCTCCTACAATGAGCAGTTCTTC. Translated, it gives CASRREGSSYNEQFF.

In DNA form, the CDR3 reads TGTGCCAGCAGCCCAAGGACTAGCGGGAGCTCCTACAATGAGCAGTTCTTC. Translated: CASSPRTSGSSYNEQFF. The chain employs TRBV7-2 and TRBJ2-1; 13 bases match TRBD2. V was pared by 5 bases and J by 0 bases, with 4 bases of the junction left unmatched. Germline V gene lookup returns CDR1 SGHTA and CDR2 FQGNSA. The CDR3 has 17 amino acids. Together with reference TRBV7-2 and TRBJ2-1, the CDR3 gives the full variable domain: GAGVSQSPSNKVTEKGKDVELRCDPISGHTALYWYRQSLGQGLEFLIYFQGNSAPDKSGLPSDRFSAERTGGSVSTLTIQRTQQEDSAVYLCASSPRTSGSSYNEQFFGPGTRLTVL.

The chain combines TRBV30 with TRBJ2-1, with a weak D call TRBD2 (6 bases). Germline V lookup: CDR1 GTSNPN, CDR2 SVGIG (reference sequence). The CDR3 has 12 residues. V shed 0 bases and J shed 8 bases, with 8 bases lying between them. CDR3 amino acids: CAWSVSGDEQFF. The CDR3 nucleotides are TGTGCCTGGAGTGTATCGGGGGATGAGCAGTTCTTC. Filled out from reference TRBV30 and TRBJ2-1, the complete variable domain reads SQTIHQWPATLVQPVGSPLSLECTVEGTSNPNLYWYRQAAGRGLQLLFYSVGIGQISSEVPQNLSASRPQDRQFILSSKKLLLSDSGFYLCAWSVSGDEQFFGPGTRLTVL.

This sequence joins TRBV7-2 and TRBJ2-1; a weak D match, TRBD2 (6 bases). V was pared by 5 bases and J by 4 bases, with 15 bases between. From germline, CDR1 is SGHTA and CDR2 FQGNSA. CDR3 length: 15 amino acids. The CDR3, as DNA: TGTGCCAGCAGCCCACCGGGGGACTTTTACAATGAGCAGTTCTTC. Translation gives CASSPPGDFYNEQFF.